This T cell receptor beta chain was captured by sequencing in a study of molecular identifiers for immune sequencing clone quantification. On this clonotype: Being one base from a much bigger clone, this may be a read error.

One entry per CDR3 protein results from TCRdb running MiXCR on the PCR reads. The data hold 400,000 to 600,000 distinct CDR3 sequences, with roughly 23% observed a single time. The sequenced sample consisted of naive CD8+ T cells from blood, with Jurkat cell RNA spiked in. Subset in this sample: FACS-sorted CD8+CD4-CCR7+CD45RA+ naive T cells. The sequence was collected from a human donor in good health. Some libraries in this study had Jurkat cell RNA spiked in.

The CDR3 loop is CASTTPEPNLMNTEAFF. The DNA of the CDR3 is TGTGCCAGCACCACACCTGAACCCAATCTGATGAACACTGAAGCTTTCTTT. The chain employs TRBV6-5 and TRBJ1-1; the D is unclear. CDR1 and CDR2 (germline): MNHEY, SVGAGI. CDR3 length: 17 amino acids. V was clipped by 7 bases and J by 0 bases, with 21 bases between them.